Sequencing of this T cell receptor (beta chain) was carried out in a study of T cell responses to AZD1222 COVID-19 vaccine. Assay used: immunoSEQ multiplex PCR; TCRdb lists only in-frame clones, some missing. The table has over 85,000 clones, 88% seen once; the top ten hold about 1.6%. Germline V CDR1 and CDR2: MGHRA, YSYEKL. This CDR3 has 15 residues. Trimming cost V 1 base and J 6 bases; bases outside gene matches: 6. The chain carries TRBV4-1 and TRBJ2-1, with 7 bases that match TRBD1. Sequencing used peripheral blood, obtained on day 0 of AZD1222 vaccination. The TCR was taken from an adult in good health. CDR3 residues: CASSQVDRAINEQFF. The CDR3 DNA reads as TGCGCCAGCAGCCAAGTTGACAGGGCGATCAATGAGCAGTTCTTC.